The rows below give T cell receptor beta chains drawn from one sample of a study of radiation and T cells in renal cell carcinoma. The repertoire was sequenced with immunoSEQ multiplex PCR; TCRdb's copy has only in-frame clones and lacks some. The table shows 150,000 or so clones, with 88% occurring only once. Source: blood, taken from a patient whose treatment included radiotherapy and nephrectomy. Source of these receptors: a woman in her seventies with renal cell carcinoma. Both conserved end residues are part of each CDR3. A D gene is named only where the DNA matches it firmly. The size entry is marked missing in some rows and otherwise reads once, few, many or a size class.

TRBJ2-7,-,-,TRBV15,CATSSDRFYEQYF,TGTGCCACCAGCAGCGACAGATTCTACGAGCAGTACTTC
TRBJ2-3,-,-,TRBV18,CASSPLGGGADTQYF,TGTGCCAGCTCACCACTGGGGGGGGGCGCAGATACGCAGTATTTT
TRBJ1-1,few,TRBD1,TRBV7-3,CASSLEGRQGDEAFF,TGTGCCAGCAGCTTAGAAGGCCGACAGGGGGATGAAGCTTTCTTT
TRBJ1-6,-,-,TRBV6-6,CASLRKEGNSPLHF,TGTGCCAGCCTCCGGAAAGAGGGTAATTCACCCCTCCACTTT
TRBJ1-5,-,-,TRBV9,CASSKTANSNQPQHF,TGTGCCAGCAGCAAAACGGCTAATAGCAATCAGCCCCAGCATTTT
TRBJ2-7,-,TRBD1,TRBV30,CAYRTGKTEQYF,TGTGCCTATCGGACAGGGAAGACCGAGCAGTACTTC
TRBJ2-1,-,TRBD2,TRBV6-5,CASSYLGGGIYNEQFF,TGTGCCAGCAGTTACCTCGGCGGGGGGATCTACAATGAGCAGTTCTTC
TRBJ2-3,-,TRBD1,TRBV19,CASSIALPERQGAKDTQYF,TGTGCCAGTAGTATAGCCTTACCTGAGAGACAGGGGGCGAAGGATACGCAGTATTTT
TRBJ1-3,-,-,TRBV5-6,CASSLGRVNTIYF,TGTGCCAGCAGCTTGGGCAGGGTTAACACCATATATTTT
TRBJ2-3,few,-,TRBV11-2,CASSLDGDGDTQYF,TGTGCCAGCAGCTTAGACGGGGATGGAGATACGCAGTATTTT
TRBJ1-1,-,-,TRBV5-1,CASSLGTDTEAFF,TGCGCCAGCAGCTTAGGGACGGACACTGAAGCTTTCTTT
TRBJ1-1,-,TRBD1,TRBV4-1,CASSLRDRHEGSTEAFF,TGCGCCAGCAGCCTCCGGGACAGACACGAGGGGAGCACTGAAGCTTTCTTT
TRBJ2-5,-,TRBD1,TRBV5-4,CASSSGQGGETQYF,TGTGCCAGCAGCTCCGGACAGGGGGGAGAGACCCAGTACTTC
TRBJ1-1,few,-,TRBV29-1,CSVRGHTEAFF,TGCAGCGTCCGGGGCCATACTGAAGCTTTCTTT
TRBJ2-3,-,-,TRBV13,CASGTVGARGDTQYF,TGTGCCAGCGGCACCGTAGGGGCCCGGGGAGATACGCAGTATTTT
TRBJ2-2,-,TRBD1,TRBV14,CASSPGTGGTGELFF,TGTGCCAGCAGCCCCGGGACAGGGGGAACCGGGGAGCTGTTTTTT
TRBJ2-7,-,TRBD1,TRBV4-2,CASSQDRGRYEQYF,TGTGCCAGCAGCCAAGACAGGGGGCGGTACGAGCAGTACTTC
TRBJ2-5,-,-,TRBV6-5,CASSYSTLWGTETQYF,TGTGCCAGCAGTTACTCTACCCTTTGGGGGACAGAGACCCAGTACTTC
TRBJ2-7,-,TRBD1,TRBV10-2,CASKGMGQLIYEQYF,TGCGCCAGCAAAGGCATGGGACAGCTTATCTACGAGCAGTACTTC
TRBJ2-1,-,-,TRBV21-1,CASSKGAGGLDEQFF,TGTGCCAGCAGCAAAGGTGCGGGGGGGCTCGATGAGCAGTTCTTC
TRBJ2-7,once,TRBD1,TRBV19,CASSIERQGRRYEQYF,TGTGCCAGTAGTATAGAAAGACAGGGGAGGAGATACGAGCAGTACTTC
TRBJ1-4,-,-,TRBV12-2,CASRLAATNEKLFF,TGTGCAAGTCGCTTAGCAGCAACTAATGAAAAACTGTTTTTT
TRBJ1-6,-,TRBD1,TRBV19,CASSFGTAYNSPLHF,TGTGCCAGTAGTTTCGGGACAGCCTATAATTCACCCCTCCACTTT
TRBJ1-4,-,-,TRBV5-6,CASSLPTGLNEKLFF,TGTGCCAGCAGCTTGCCGACAGGTTTAAATGAAAAACTGTTTTTT
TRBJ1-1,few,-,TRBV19,CASSTPLGLGTEAFF,TGTGCCAGTAGTACCCCTTTGGGCCTGGGCACTGAAGCTTTCTTT
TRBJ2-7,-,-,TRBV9,CASSVDQGREQYF,TGTGCCAGCAGCGTAGACCAGGGTCGAGAGCAGTACTTC
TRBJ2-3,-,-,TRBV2,CASRPQGGKTDTQYF,TGTGCCAGTCGTCCTCAGGGGGGAAAGACAGATACGCAGTATTTT
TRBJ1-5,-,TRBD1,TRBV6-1,CASRAQTGPNQPQHF,TGTGCCAGCAGAGCCCAGACAGGGCCAAATCAGCCCCAGCATTTT
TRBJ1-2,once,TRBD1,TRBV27,CASRSLGDRDGYTF,TGTGCCAGCAGATCCCTTGGGGACAGGGATGGCTACACCTTC
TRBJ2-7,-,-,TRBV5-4,CASSLKGSYEQYF,TGTGCCAGCAGCTTGAAAGGTTCCTACGAGCAGTACTTC
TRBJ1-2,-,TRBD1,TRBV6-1,CASSEIPTGAPLAYGYTF,TGTGCCAGCAGTGAAATTCCCACAGGGGCCCCGTTGGCCTATGGCTACACCTTC
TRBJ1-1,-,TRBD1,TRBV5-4,CASSLQGARGTEAFF,TGTGCCAGCAGCTTACAGGGGGCGCGGGGAACTGAAGCTTTCTTT
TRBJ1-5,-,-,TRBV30,CAWSVPSGTVASSNQPQHF,TGTGCCTGGAGTGTACCCAGTGGGACCGTGGCGAGTAGCAATCAGCCCCAGCATTTT
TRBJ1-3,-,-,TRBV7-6,CASSLVQSGNTIYF,TGTGCCAGCAGCTTAGTACAGTCTGGAAACACCATATATTTT
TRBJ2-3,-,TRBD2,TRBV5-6,CASSLLSGVGDTQYF,TGTGCCAGCAGCTTGCTTAGCGGGGTAGGAGATACGCAGTATTTT